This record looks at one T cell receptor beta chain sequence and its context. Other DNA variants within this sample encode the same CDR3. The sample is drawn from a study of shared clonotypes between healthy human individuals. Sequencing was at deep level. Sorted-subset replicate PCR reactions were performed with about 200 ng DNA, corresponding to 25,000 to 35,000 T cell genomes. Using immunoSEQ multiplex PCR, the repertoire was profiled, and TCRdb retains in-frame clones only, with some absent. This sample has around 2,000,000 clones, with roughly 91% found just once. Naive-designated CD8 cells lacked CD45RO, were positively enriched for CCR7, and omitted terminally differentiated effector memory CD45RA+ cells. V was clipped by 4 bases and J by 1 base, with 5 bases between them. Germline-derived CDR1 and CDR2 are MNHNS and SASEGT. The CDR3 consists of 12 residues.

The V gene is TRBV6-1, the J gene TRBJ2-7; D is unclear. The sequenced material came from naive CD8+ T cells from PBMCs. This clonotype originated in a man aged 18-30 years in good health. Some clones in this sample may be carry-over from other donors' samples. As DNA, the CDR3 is TGTGCCAGCAGTGGGGATTCCTACGAGCAGTACTTC. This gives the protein CASSGDSYEQYF.